The TCR beta chain described here comes from a study of T cells in Graves' hyperthyroidism and ophthalmopathy. CDR1 and CDR2 (germline): SNHLY, FYNNEI. V shed 4 bases and J shed 5 bases, with 8 bases lying between them. CDR3 length: 12 residues. RNA transcripts were the template for amplifying TCR beta CDR3 regions. First-round RT-PCR targeting the TCR CDR3 was performed with the HTBI primer set. TCRdb fed the multiplex PCR reads into MiXCR, producing one record per CDR3 protein. The sample consists of 160,000 or so distinct CDR3 sequences, just under 9.5% of them appearing once. General study results and limits: Blood shared most expanded thyroid clonotypes above 0.001.

This clonotype has at least ten counts. Its matching antigen is unknown. Patients between 18 and 65 years old had hyperthyroidism, newly diagnosed and lasting under 2 months. The J gene is TRBJ1-1, the V gene TRBV2, with a weak D call TRBD1 (5 bases). This sequence originates from a woman younger than 35 with Graves' hyperthyroidism that later progressed to Graves' ophthalmopathy. Sequenced sample: blood. CDR3 region: CASSGGVTEAFF. CDR3 DNA: TGTGCCAGCAGTGGAGGGGTAACTGAAGCTTTCTTT.